This T cell receptor beta chain comes out of a study of OX40 agonist ivuxolimab in advanced cancers. Turning to the study itself: Patients with prior anti-PD-1, anti-PD-L1 or anti-CTLA-4 therapy were eligible; 40% had some. Study results and limitations: At 0.1 to 3.0 mg/kg and by week 6, CD4+ and CD8+ T cells in the blood had expanded clonally.

TCRdb's table, derived via immunoSEQ multiplex PCR, lists solely in-frame clones and lacks some. The sample has 50,000 to 55,000 clones; 85% to 90% are singletons. This CDR3 spans 13 amino acids. CDR1 and CDR2 from the germline V gene are MNHNS and SASEGT. The ends were cut back, 9 bases at V and 2 bases at J, with 11 bases in the middle. Prior autoimmune disease or systemic immunosuppression barred patients. Note on this clone: Its antigen remains unknown.

V is TRBV6-1 and J is TRBJ2-4; possibly TRBD1 for D (5 bases). The specimen was CD4+ or CD8+ T cells sorted from blood, collected in a trial of the OX40 agonist ivuxolimab. The TCR sequence derives from an adult with an advanced solid tumor such as melanoma, head and neck, liver or kidney cancer. CDR3 nucleotide sequence: TGTGCCAGGCCAGGGATCCCCAAAAACATTCAGTACTTC. This gives the protein CARPGIPKNIQYF.